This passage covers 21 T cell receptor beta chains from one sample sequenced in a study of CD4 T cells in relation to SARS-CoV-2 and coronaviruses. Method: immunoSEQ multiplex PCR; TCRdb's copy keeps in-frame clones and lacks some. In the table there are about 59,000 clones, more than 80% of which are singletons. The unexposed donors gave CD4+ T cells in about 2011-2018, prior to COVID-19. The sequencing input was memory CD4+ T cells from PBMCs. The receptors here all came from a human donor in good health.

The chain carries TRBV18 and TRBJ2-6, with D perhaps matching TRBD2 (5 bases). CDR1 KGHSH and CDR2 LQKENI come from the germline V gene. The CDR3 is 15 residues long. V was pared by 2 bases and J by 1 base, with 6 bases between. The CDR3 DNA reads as TGTGCCAGCTCACCAGCGGGTTCTGGGGCCAACGTCCTGACTTTC. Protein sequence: CASSPAGSGANVLTF.

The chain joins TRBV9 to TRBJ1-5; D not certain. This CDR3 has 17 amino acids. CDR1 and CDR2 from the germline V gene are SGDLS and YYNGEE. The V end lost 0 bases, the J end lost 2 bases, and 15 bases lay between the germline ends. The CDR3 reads CASSVGAGDGGNQPQHF. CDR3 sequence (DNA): TGTGCCAGCAGCGTAGGGGCCGGGGATGGGGGCAATCAGCCCCAGCATTTT.

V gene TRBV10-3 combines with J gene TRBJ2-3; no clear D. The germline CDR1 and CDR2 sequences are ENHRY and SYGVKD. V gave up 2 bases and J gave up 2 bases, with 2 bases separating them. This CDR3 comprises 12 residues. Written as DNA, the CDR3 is TGTGCCATCAGTGAGGTCACAGATACGCAGTATTTT. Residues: CAISEVTDTQYF.

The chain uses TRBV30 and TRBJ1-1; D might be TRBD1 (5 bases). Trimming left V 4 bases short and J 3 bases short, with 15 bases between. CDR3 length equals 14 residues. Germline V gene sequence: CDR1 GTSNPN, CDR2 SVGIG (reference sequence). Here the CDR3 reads CAWIDTGRYTEAFF. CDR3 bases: TGTGCCTGGATTGATACAGGACGGTACACTGAAGCTTTCTTT.

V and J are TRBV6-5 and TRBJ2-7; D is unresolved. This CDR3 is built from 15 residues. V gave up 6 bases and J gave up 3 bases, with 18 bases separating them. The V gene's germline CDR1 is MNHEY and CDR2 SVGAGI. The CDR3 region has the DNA TGTGCCAGCAGAGATTACGTCTCCCTTTTCTACGAGCAGTACTTC. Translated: CASRDYVSLFYEQYF.

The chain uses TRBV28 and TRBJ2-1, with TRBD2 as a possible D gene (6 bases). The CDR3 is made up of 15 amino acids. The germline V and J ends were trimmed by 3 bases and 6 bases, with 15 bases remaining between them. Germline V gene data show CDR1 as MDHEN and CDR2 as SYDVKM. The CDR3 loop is CASSFIGSYFNEQFF. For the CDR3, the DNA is TGTGCCAGCAGTTTCATCGGGAGTTATTTCAATGAGCAGTTCTTC.

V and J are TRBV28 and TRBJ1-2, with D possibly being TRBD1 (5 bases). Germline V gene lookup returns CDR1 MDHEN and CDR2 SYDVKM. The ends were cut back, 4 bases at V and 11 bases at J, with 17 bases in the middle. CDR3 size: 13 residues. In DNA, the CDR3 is TGTGCCAGCAGTTACGTGGGGGGATTTGGATACACCTTC. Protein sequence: CASSYVGGFGYTF.

The CDR3 DNA follows: TGTGCCAGCACGGGGCGGCTAGCGGGAGCGAGTGAGCAGTTCTTC. It translates to CASTGRLAGASEQFF. The rearrangement uses TRBV2 and TRBJ2-1; 10 bases align to TRBD2. V shed 7 bases, J shed 9 bases, and the junction held 12 bases outside the gene matches. The germline CDR1 and CDR2 sequences are SNHLY and FYNNEI. CDR3 length equals 15 residues.

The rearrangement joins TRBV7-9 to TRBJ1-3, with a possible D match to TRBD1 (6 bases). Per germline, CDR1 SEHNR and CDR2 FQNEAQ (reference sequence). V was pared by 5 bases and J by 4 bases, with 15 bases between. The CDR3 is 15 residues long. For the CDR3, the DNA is TGTGCCAGCAGCCCAACAACAGGGCTGGGAAACACCATATATTTT. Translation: CASSPTTGLGNTIYF.

Written as DNA, the CDR3 is TGTGCCAGCAGCTTCCGCCCCCCCAGGGGCATTAACTATGGCTACACCTTC. Protein sequence: CASSFRPPRGINYGYTF. The rearrangement joins TRBV5-6 to TRBJ1-2; perhaps TRBD1 as D (6 bases). CDR1 and CDR2 from the germline V gene are SGHDT and YYEEEE. V was pared by 2 bases and J by 1 base, with 18 bases between. The CDR3 runs to 17 residues.

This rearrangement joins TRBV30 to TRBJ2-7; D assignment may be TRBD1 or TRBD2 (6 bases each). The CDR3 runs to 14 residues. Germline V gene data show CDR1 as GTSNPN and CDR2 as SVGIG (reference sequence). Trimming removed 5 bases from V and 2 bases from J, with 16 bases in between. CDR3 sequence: CAWLRGPGPYEQYF. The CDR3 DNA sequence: TGTGCCTGGCTTCGGGGGCCTGGACCCTACGAGCAGTACTTC.

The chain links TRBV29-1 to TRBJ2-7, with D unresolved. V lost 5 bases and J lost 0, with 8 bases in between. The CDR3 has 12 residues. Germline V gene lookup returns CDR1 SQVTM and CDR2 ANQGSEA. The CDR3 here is CSVQHSSYEQYF. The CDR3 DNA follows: TGCAGCGTTCAGCACAGCTCCTACGAGCAGTACTTC.

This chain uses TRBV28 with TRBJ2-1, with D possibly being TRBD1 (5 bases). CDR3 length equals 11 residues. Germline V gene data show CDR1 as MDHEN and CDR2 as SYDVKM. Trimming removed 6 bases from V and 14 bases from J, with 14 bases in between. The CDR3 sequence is CASSPGLSKFF. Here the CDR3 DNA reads TGTGCCAGCAGCCCAGGGCTGTCCAAGTTCTTC.

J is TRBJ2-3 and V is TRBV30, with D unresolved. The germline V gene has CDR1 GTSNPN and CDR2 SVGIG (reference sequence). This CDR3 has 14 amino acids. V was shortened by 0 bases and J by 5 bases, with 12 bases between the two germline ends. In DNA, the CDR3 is TGTGCCTGGAGTGTACAAGGGATGGGAGATACGCAGTATTTT. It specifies CAWSVQGMGDTQYF. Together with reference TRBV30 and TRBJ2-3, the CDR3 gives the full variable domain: SQTIHQWPATLVQPVGSPLSLECTVEGTSNPNLYWYRQAAGRGLQLLFYSVGIGQISSEVPQNLSASRPQDRQFILSSKKLLLSDSGFYLCAWSVQGMGDTQYFGPGTRLTVL.

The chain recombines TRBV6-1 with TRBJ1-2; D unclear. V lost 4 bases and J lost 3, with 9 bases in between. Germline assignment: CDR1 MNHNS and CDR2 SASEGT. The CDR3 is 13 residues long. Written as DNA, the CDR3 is TGTGCCAGCAGTGTTCGGGGAGACTATGGCTACACCTTC. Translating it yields CASSVRGDYGYTF.

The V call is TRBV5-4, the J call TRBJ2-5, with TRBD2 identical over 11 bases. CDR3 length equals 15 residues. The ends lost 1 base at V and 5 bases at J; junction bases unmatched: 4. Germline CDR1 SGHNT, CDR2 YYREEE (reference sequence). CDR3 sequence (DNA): TGTGCCAGCAGCTTGACTAGCGGGAGATTGGAGACCCAGTACTTC. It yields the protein CASSLTSGRLETQYF.

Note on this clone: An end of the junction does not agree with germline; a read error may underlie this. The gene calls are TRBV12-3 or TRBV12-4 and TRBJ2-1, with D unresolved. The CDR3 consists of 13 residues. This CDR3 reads CASTLYSDNEQFF. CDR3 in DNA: TGTGCCAGCACTCTTTACTCCGACAATGAGCAGTTCTTC.

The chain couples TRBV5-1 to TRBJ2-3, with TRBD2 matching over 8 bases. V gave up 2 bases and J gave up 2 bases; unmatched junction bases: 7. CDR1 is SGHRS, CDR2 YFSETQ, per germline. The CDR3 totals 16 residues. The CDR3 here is CASSLPGGTTTDTQYF. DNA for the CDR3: TGCGCCAGCAGCTTACCGGGGGGGACGACCACAGATACGCAGTATTTT. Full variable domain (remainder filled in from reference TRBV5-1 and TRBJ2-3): KAGVTQTPRYLIKTRGQQVTLSCSPISGHRSVSWYQQTPGQGLQFLFEYFSETQRNKGNFPGRFSGRQFSNSRSEMNVSTLELGDSALYLCASSLPGGTTTDTQYFGPGTRLTVL.

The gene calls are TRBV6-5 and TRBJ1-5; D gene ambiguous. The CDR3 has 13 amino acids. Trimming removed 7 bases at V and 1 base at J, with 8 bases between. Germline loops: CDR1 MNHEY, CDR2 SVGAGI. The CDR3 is CASKAESNQPQHF. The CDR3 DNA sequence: TGTGCCAGCAAGGCAGAGAGCAATCAGCCCCAGCATTTT.

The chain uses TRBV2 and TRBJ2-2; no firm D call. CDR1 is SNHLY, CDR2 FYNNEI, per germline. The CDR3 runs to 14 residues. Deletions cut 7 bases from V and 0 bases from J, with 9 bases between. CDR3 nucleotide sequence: TGTGCCAGCATAGAACGGTCGAACACCGGGGAGCTGTTTTTT. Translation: CASIERSNTGELFF.

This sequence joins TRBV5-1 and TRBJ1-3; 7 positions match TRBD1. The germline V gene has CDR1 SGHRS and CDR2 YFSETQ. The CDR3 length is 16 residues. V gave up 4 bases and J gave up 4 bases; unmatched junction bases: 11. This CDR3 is CASSKGGQTGGNTIYF. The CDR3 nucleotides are TGCGCCAGCAGCAAGGGGGGACAGACGGGCGGAAACACCATATATTTT.